The rows below give T cell receptor beta chains drawn from one sample of a study of T cells after yellow fever vaccination. Each CDR3 protein is one row after TCRdb ran MiXCR on the 5' RACE reads. The repertoire holds approximately 160,000 distinct CDR3 sequences, with approximately 9.9% as singletons. Here the sequenced sample was CD8+ T cells sorted from PBMCs, taken 45 days after the yellow fever booster vaccination. The receptors come from a man aged 18 to 30 who received the YFV17D yellow fever vaccine. Both conserved end residues are part of each CDR3. D genes are given only for firm matches. A clone size is listed for some rows: how often the clone was seen (once, few, many), or a class if it is expanded.

d_gene,v_gene,abundance,j_gene,CDR3nt,CDR3aa
-,TRBV6-2/TRBV6-3,-,TRBJ2-5,TGTGCCAGCAGTTACGAGGGAGGTGGATACCGTCAAGAGACCCAGTACTTC,CASSYEGGGYRQETQYF
-,TRBV7-9,-,TRBJ2-1,TGTGCCAGCAGCCCAGGGTTCGATGAGCAGTTCTTC,CASSPGFDEQFF
TRBD2,TRBV6-5,few,TRBJ2-1,TGTGCCAGCAGTTACTTCAGCGGGACCTACAATGAGCAGTTCTTC,CASSYFSGTYNEQFF
-,TRBV6-2/TRBV6-3,many,TRBJ2-2,TGTGCCAGCAGAACTACGCCAGTCACCGGGGAGCTGTTTTTT,CASRTTPVTGELFF
-,TRBV15,many,TRBJ2-2,TGTGCCACCAGCAGGAGAGGGCTCGACACCGGGGAGCTGTTTTTT,CATSRRGLDTGELFF
-,TRBV11-2,-,TRBJ1-2,TGTGCCAGCAGCCCCGACAGTAGGGCCCTCTTGGGACTAGGCTATGGCTACACCTTC,CASSPDSRALLGLGYGYTF
-,TRBV7-9,-,TRBJ1-1,TGTGCCAGCAGGGACCGGTGGGGGATGAACACTGAAGCTTTCTTT,CASRDRWGMNTEAFF
-,TRBV11-3,few,TRBJ1-4,TGTGCCAGCAGCGGGATTGAAAAACTGTTTTTT,CASSGIEKLFF
-,TRBV4-1,few,TRBJ1-1,TGCGCCAGCCGGAGGCGGGAGAACCAGATGAACACTGAAGCTTTCTTT,CASRRRENQMNTEAFF
-,TRBV4-3,many,TRBJ2-2,TGCGCCAGCAGCTACGGAGGGGGGAGGAACACCGGGGAGCTGTTTTTT,CASSYGGGRNTGELFF
-,TRBV27,few,TRBJ2-3,TGTGCCAGCAGTTTATCGGCAGTAGGATACACAGATACGCAGTATTTT,CASSLSAVGYTDTQYF
-,TRBV25-1,-,TRBJ2-2,TGTGCCAGCAGTGAATCAACAGGGGAGGAAACCGGGGAGCTGTTTTTT,CASSESTGEETGELFF
TRBD2,TRBV19,few,TRBJ2-1,TGTGCCAGTAGTATCAGTCCCGGGGGGGCCGATGAGCAGTTCTTC,CASSISPGGADEQFF
-,TRBV7-3,few,TRBJ2-7,TGTGCCAGCAGCCCCCGTGAGAGGCCGGGATACGAGCAGTACTTC,CASSPRERPGYEQYF
-,TRBV29-1,few,TRBJ1-2,TGCAGCGGGTCGGATGGCTACACCTTC,CSGSDGYTF
TRBD2,TRBV5-5,few,TRBJ2-1,TGTGCCAGCGATTCGGGAGGAAGTTCCTACAATGAGCAGTTCTTC,CASDSGGSSYNEQFF
TRBD2,TRBV9,few,TRBJ2-5,TGTGCCAGCAGCGCCCCCGGACTAGCGGGGGCCGGGGAGACCCAGTACTTC,CASSAPGLAGAGETQYF
-,TRBV7-9,-,TRBJ1-2,TGTGCCAGCAGCTCCGCAGGGAGCGGCTACACCTTC,CASSSAGSGYTF
-,TRBV7-8,few,TRBJ2-3,TGTGCCAGCAGCTTATCTGAGGGAGGCGCAGGGGATACGCAGTATTTT,CASSLSEGGAGDTQYF
TRBD1,TRBV6-6,-,TRBJ1-5,TGTGCCAGCAGTTATCCACAGGGGCGGATAGGACAGCCCCAGCATTTT,CASSYPQGRIGQPQHF
-,TRBV6-2/TRBV6-3,many,TRBJ2-1,TGTGCCAGCAGTTACTCGATCTATGAGCAGTTCTTC,CASSYSIYEQFF
TRBD1,TRBV5-1,few,TRBJ2-5,TGCGCCAGCAGCCCCGGGACAGTCACCTTGTACCAAGAGACCCAGTACTTC,CASSPGTVTLYQETQYF
-,TRBV29-1,few,TRBJ1-2,TGCAGCGTTGATCAGCCAGGGGAAATCTATGGCTACACCTTC,CSVDQPGEIYGYTF
-,TRBV7-8,many,TRBJ2-1,TGTGCCAGCAGCTTCCGTGTCAGGGGCTACAATGAGCAGTTCTTC,CASSFRVRGYNEQFF
-,TRBV13,few,TRBJ1-5,TGTGCCAGCAGCTTAGCCCGAGGGCCCCAGCATTTT,CASSLARGPQHF
TRBD2,TRBV5-1,-,TRBJ2-7,TGCGCCAGCAGAGCGGGGTTCGGCGAGCAGTACTTC,CASRAGFGEQYF
-,TRBV5-1,-,TRBJ2-3,TGCGCCAGCAGCTTCCGGGGGATCACAGATACGCAGTATTTT,CASSFRGITDTQYF
TRBD1,TRBV7-3,-,TRBJ2-1,TGTGCCAGCAGTTTTCGACCCGACAGGGGTTCCTACAATGAGCAGTTCTTC,CASSFRPDRGSYNEQFF
-,TRBV15,few,TRBJ1-3,TGTGCCACCAGCGGCAGGAACTCTGGAAACACCATATATTTT,CATSGRNSGNTIYF
-,TRBV9,-,TRBJ1-2,TGTGCCAGCAGCGGAGACAGGCCCGGCTACACCTTC,CASSGDRPGYTF
-,TRBV4-1,-,TRBJ1-3,TGCGCCAGCAGCCAAGGTGCCGACGTCGAGATCTCTGGAAACACCATATATTTT,CASSQGADVEISGNTIYF
TRBD2,TRBV7-8,few,TRBJ2-3,TGTGCCAGCAGCTTAGCTGGGACTAGCGTAGCAGATACGCAGTATTTT,CASSLAGTSVADTQYF
-,TRBV4-1,many,TRBJ1-2,TGCGCCAGCAGCCAGGCGGGGGTCTATGGCTACACCTTC,CASSQAGVYGYTF
-,TRBV6-2/TRBV6-3,-,TRBJ2-5,TGTGCCACCGGAGGAGGGGGCCCCCAAGAGACCCAGTACTTC,CATGGGGPQETQYF
TRBD2,TRBV28,once,TRBJ2-3,TGTGCCAGCAGTTTCGCGGGGGGTACGCAGTATTTT,CASSFAGGTQYF
-,TRBV9,many,TRBJ2-3,TGTGCCAGCAGCGTCTTTCGCGGGGACACAGATACGCAGTATTTT,CASSVFRGDTDTQYF